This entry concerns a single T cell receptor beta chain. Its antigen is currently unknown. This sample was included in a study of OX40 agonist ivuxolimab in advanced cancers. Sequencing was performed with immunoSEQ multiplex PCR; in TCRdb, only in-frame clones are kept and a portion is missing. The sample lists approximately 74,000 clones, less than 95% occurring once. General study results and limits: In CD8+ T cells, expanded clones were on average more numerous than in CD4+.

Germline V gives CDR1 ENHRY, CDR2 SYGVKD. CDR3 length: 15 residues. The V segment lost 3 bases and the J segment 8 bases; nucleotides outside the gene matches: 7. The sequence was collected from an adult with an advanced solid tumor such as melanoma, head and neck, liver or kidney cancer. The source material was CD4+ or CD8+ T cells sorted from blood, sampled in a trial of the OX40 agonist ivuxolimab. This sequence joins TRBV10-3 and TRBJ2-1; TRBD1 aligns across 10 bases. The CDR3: CAISDAGQGIDEQFF. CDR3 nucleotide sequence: TGTGCCATCAGTGACGCGGGACAGGGGATCGATGAGCAGTTCTTC.